The rows below give T cell receptor beta chains drawn from one sample of a study of response to subunit inactivated influenza vaccine. TCRdb used MiXCR to reprocess the RT-PCR reads, holding one entry per CDR3 protein. The data contain 650,000 to 800,000 distinct CDR3 sequences, approximately 14% of them singletons. This material consisted of PBMCs from blood, taken 14 to 15 days before vaccination. Receptor source: a middle-aged man who received an inactivated influenza vaccine. The conserved cysteine and the conserved F or W are not part of the CDR3 here. A D gene is named only where the DNA matches it firmly. A row's size may be missing; if present it is once, few, many or a size class.

>TRBJ1-2|TRBD1|many|TRBV5-1
ASSPGGTGNYGYT
>TRBJ1-1|-|few|TRBV10-3
AIASGMNTEAF
>TRBJ2-4|-|few|TRBV11-2
ASSPCIQY
>TRBJ2-7|TRBD1|few|TRBV20-1
SARDLGQGVYEQY
>TRBJ2-7|-|few|TRBV20-1
SVIQTYEQY
>TRBJ2-2|-|-|TRBV2
ASSPNGLIGELF
>TRBJ1-2|-|-|TRBV6-1
ATVGVLDYGYT
>TRBJ2-7|-|few|TRBV6-2/TRBV6-3
ASSYQGSGSFFYSYEQY
>TRBJ2-7|-|few|TRBV14
ASSQGLGSYEQY
>TRBJ2-7|-|few|TRBV30
AWSVVGTQY
>TRBJ2-4|TRBD1|few|TRBV20-1
SARDRTLRTGLGKNIQY
>TRBJ2-2|-|-|TRBV28
ASIEIGKRGGELF
>TRBJ2-5|-|-|TRBV9
ASSRAGTGEETQY
>TRBJ1-1|TRBD1|-|TRBV7-9
ASSQGQGPTEAF
>TRBJ2-5|-|-|TRBV11-2
ASSLEPAKQETQY
>TRBJ2-2|-|-|TRBV2
VSNRGLQTGELF
>TRBJ1-2|-|few|TRBV7-2
ASSLAVSGPNYGYT
>TRBJ1-1|-|few|TRBV29-1
SVVSSSTEAF
>TRBJ2-7|-|few|TRBV20-1
SASKREGGLWEQY
>TRBJ1-1|-|-|TRBV29-1
SALRGVNTEAF
>TRBJ2-1|-|many|TRBV7-9
ASSSFGQTSYNEQF
>TRBJ1-1|TRBD1|few|TRBV27
ASSLRTRGPFVNTEAF
>TRBJ2-7|-|-|TRBV7-2
ASTLAYDRGSYEQY
>TRBJ1-3|TRBD1|few|TRBV9
ASSERQGSGNTIY
>TRBJ2-4|TRBD1|-|TRBV15
ATSRDQQGAHIQY
>TRBJ2-1|-|few|TRBV7-2
ASSLAGGVGENEQF
>TRBJ1-1|-|few|TRBV12-3/TRBV12-4
ASSLTSLEAF
>TRBJ2-7|TRBD1|few|TRBV6-5
ASSYRQGPYEQY
>TRBJ2-5|TRBD1|few|TRBV2
ASSVDRGLETQY
>TRBJ2-1|TRBD2|many|TRBV15
ATSRLMAGGGYNEQF